This entry concerns a single T cell receptor beta chain. The data originate from a study of shared clonotypes between healthy human individuals. Original processing notes: Filtering differed for immunoSEQ, which gave only junction sequences without quality scores. The table came from immunoSEQ multiplex PCR; TCRdb's copy has only in-frame clones and leaves some out. The DNA gave D and trimming, while V, J and clone size come from that table. The sample lists about 2.1 million clones; about 94% were seen once. Trimming removed 1 base at V and 5 bases at J, with 9 bases between. Germline V lookup: CDR1 MGHRA, CDR2 YSYEKL. CDR3 length equals 13 residues. CD8 cells regarded as naive lacked CD45RO, were positively chosen for CCR7, and omitted terminally differentiated effector memory CD45RA+ cells.

The sequence was obtained from a man between 18 and 35 years old in good health. Some clones in this sample may be carry-over from other donors' samples. This chain uses TRBV4-1 with TRBJ2-7, with a possible D match to TRBD2 (6 bases). The source material was naive CD8+ T cells from PBMCs. CDR3 in amino acids: CASSQALAHEQYF. The DNA of the CDR3 is TGCGCCAGCAGCCAAGCCCTAGCGCACGAGCAGTACTTC.